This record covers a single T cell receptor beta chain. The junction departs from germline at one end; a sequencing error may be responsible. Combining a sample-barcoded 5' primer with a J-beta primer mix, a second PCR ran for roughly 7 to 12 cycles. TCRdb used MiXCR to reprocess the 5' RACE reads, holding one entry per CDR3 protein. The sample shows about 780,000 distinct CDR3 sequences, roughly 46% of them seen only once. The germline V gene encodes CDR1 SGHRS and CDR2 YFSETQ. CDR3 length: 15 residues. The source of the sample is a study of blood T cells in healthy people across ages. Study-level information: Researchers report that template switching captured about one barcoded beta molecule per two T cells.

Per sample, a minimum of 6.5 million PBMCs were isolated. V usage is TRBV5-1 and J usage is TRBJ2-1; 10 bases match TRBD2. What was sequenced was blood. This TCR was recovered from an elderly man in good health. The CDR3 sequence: CASSLTSGDYSEQFF. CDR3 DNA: TGCGCCAGCAGCTTGACTAGCGGGGACTACAGTGAGCAGTTCTTC.